This T cell receptor beta chain was profiled in a study of cytomegalovirus exposure and HLA in healthy donors (dated by TCRdb to 2016 to 2017). General notes on the study: An earlier analysis of some 600 of the donors reported 276 Gb of sequence data and 95 million to 140 million unique TCR beta sequences obtained from around 170 million T cells. Every discovery cohort repertoire had been produced on one sequencing platform. An earlier analysis of around 640 of the donors used high-throughput TCR beta sequencing to judge whether each TCR beta V gene segment behaved as functional or pseudogenic. Roughly 300 gigabases of sequencing data and around 87 million unique TCR sequences were included in an early release covering 550 to 800 HLA-typed donors. Among about 400 genotyped donors of the cohort, an average of roughly 230,000 unique TCR beta nucleotide sequences was sequenced per donor, of which about 19% were non-productive. Alongside the repertoire data, information on donor age, sex, ethnicity and CMV serostatus was compiled. Typing coverage differed by locus: A, B, C, DRB1 and DQB1 were typed in roughly 620-630 donors, DQA1 in about 560, DPA1 in some 600, and DPB1 in roughly 470. Genome-wide SNP genotypes for about 65% of the roughly 670 donors were used in a later genetic analysis, which treated that subset as a discovery cohort. Because of strong linkage in the cohort, roughly five DR-DQ haplotypes were treated as single units for association and clustering. The T cell repertoires of around 730 subjects were profiled by immunosequencing and related to cytomegalovirus serostatus. A separate validation cohort of 100 to 150 different subjects was used in addition to the approximately 670-subject first cohort. The aim of the study was to test whether cataloging public T cell receptors could identify signatures of past pathogen exposure. Class I and class II HLA loci were covered by the typing at four-digit resolution. In a later analysis, previously published TCR beta repertoires from 500 to 750 donors were re-analyzed and high-resolution HLA genotyping was added so that TCR occurrence patterns could be studied. Of the roughly 430 genotyped donors, roughly 80% fell in the genetic ancestry cluster associated with self-reported Caucasian donors. Rather than using new phenotypic data, the later analysis identified candidate immune exposures from TCR beta sequences and from how often those sequences occurred across donors. The study combined high-throughput TCR immunosequencing, statistical association of individual TCRs with disease status, and machine learning to predict cytomegalovirus infection status. Broader findings and caveats from the paper: According to a later analysis, TCR association rates differed among HLA loci, with DRB1 alleles showing the most associated TCRs and HLA-C alleles showing the fewest. CMV serostatus was the only immune exposure information available for the cohort. A total of around 150 TCR beta chains were listed by the study as associated with cytomegalovirus. Because HLA typing was missing for some donors at each locus, association tests included only the typed subset. A further reported finding was that TCR beta sequences accurately predicted the HLA-A and HLA-B alleles for most subjects in the first cohort. A later analysis found that most CMV-associated TCR beta chains appeared HLA-restricted, with HLA associations seemingly driven largely by CMV exposure. The 87-base-pair reads could not distinguish some IMGT-functional V segments, including TRBV6-2 and TRBV6-3, so those segments were excluded. An association between a missense DCLRE1C variant and V-gene and J-gene trimming of TCR beta chains was found in a later genetic analysis and replicated in an independent cohort. Compared with equally common non-associated chains, HLA-associated TCR beta chains in a later analysis were more clonally expanded and had lower generation probabilities. Linkage disequilibrium might explain the correlated functional status among segregating V segments, but an unknown experimental factor could not be ruled out. Three of the identified cytomegalovirus-associated TCR beta chains were confirmed in vitro to be specific for cytomegalovirus antigens. When HLA alleles, especially DR and DQ, strongly co-occurred, attributing TCR associations to individual alleles was difficult. The classifier was reported to diagnose cytomegalovirus status with high specificity and sensitivity in both the original and validation cohorts. In a later genetic analysis, fewer N-insertions in productive TCRs were reported among donors in an Asian-associated ancestry cluster than the roughly 700-donor mean. In an earlier analysis of 587 of the donors, most TCR beta V segments appeared in productive rearrangements about 87% or about 30% of the time, broadly matching IMGT annotations. The cohort was sequenced for TCR beta chains only, and without alpha or paired-chain data the features that could be detected were limited. In a later analysis, over 15,000 TCR beta sequences were associated with specific HLA alleles at a false discovery rate of 0.05. Roughly uniform sequencing depth across donors was assumed in presence/absence analyses, although this assumption may not hold. The authors suggested that the approach could potentially be generalized to other disease states and immunological phenotypes. While some public TCRs were present in many individuals, most TCR sequences turned up only very rarely across donors. A later analysis reported that several top co-occurrence clusters appeared linked to parvovirus B19, influenza, CMV and Epstein-Barr virus. Fewer than 20 rarely observed V segments, including chromosome 9 orphons, were excluded from the earlier analysis of a few hundred of the donors because counts were too low. A group of highly shared sequence variants was considered likely to be a technical artifact of the sequencing pipeline.

Libraries were constructed by the immunoSEQ multiplex PCR assay. For the multiplex PCR, a mixture combining 60 forward primers for TCR Vbeta segments and 13 reverse primers for TCR Jbeta segments was used. The CDR3 region of rearranged TCR beta genes was amplified from genomic DNA by a multiplex PCR assay. The amplified TCR beta libraries were sequenced on the Illumina HiSeq System as 87-base-pair reads. Turning to the authors' computational methods: A later analysis tallied around 82 million unique TCR beta chains across the approximately 670 repertoires, and some 10 million of those chains were shared by two or more donors. Raw reads were error-corrected and collapsed into unique sequences with a nearest-neighbor algorithm that merged closely related sequences to remove PCR and sequencing errors. V, D and J gene segments were assigned by aligning CDR3 sequences to IMGT reference sequences. For a sequence to be retained, a match of at least six nucleotides to both a V gene segment and a J gene segment was required. A rearrangement was called productive if the CDR3 had no stop codons and remained in frame with V and J, and every other rearrangement was called non-productive. Following IMGT convention, CDR3 was defined as the stretch from the second conserved V-encoded cysteine to the conserved J-encoded phenylalanine. The earlier analysis of around 640 of the donors excluded sequences that lacked an unambiguous match to a single V gene segment. An earlier analysis of just under 600 of the donors called V segments functional above 56.7% productive rearrangements and segregating when the between-donor standard deviation exceeded 5%. A statistical classification framework was built to diagnose cytomegalovirus status from the catalog of TCR beta chain sequences. A later analysis assigned V and J genes by comparing TCR nucleotide sequences with IMGT/GENE-DB human TR gene sequences. Using the TCRdist pipeline, a later analysis assigned CDR3 sequences along with most-parsimonious VDJ recombination scenarios. A later analysis defined each TCR beta chain by its CDR3 amino acid sequence plus V-gene family, and excluded reads lacking a unique V-gene family. To address suspected cross-contamination and a sequencing artifact, a later analysis removed roughly 580 highly shared, low-generation-probability nucleotide sequences. A later analysis calculated a clonal expansion index for each public chain from normalized within-repertoire ranks of inferred template counts. Generation probabilities in a later analysis came from a VDJ recombination model fitted to out-of-frame rearrangements, and those results were checked against IGoR. In a later analysis, hypergeometric tests were used to score TCR-TCR, TCR-HLA and TCR-CMV co-occurrence, with a repertoire-size bias correction applied to TCR pairs. A later analysis estimated false discovery rates by permuting HLA or CMV assignments 20 times. A later analysis grouped co-occurring TCRs with DBSCAN, adding TCRdist sequence similarity when clustering within HLA-allele-positive subsets. Repertoires with fewer than 30,000 or more than 120,000 public chains were left out of co-occurrence clustering, as were five repertoires with anomalous nucleotide sharing. In TCRdb, the immuneACCESS table is reduced to in-frame sequences with V and J assigned. These tables do not hold every clone; where another copy was compared, an unresolved V gene accounts for under half, and the others remain unexplained. V and J calls plus clone size are reproduced from that table; the DNA served to infer D and trimming. Here the sample has 120,000 or so clones; 81% occur a single time. Roughly 1.8% of the sample lies in the top ten.

V is reduced by 0 bases and J by 7 bases, leaving a spacing of 7 bases between them. Measured from the cysteine to the phenylalanine, the CDR3 is 13 residues long. Only the CDR3 DNA is retained, 39 bases long and in frame from the first base. CDR1 MGHRA and CDR2 YSYEKL are derived from the germline V gene. The cohort was made up of approximately 700 healthy bone marrow donors. At the time of sampling, every cohort member was nominally healthy, though immune exposures that went unrecorded were likely present. The donor was CMV seronegative and was included in the group of a few hundred seronegative cohort members. Each donor provided a peripheral blood sample, and peripheral blood mononuclear cells were used for TCR beta sequencing. Genomic DNA was extracted from the blood cell samples with the Qiagen DNeasy Blood Extraction Kit. This clone has just one count. It has no known antigen specificity. Base quality data are lacking; no much larger clone is found one base away.

The chain couples TRBV4-1 to TRBJ1-5; the D gene lacks a confident call. The sample comprised PBMCs. The receptor's source is a young man in good health and CMV-seronegative. In nucleotides, the sequence is TGCGCCAGCAGCCAAGATCCAGGCCAGCCCCAGCATTTT. Translated, it reads CASSQDPGQPQHF.